These 32 T cell receptor beta chains were all obtained from the same sample, sequenced in a study of shared clonotypes between healthy human individuals. Measured with immunoSEQ multiplex PCR; TCRdb has only the in-frame clones, and not every one. The repertoire holds a few million clones, with approximately 95% as singletons. Sample: naive CD4+ T cells from PBMCs. Specified subset: CD45RA+ positively selected. These receptors came from a young man in good health. Some clones in this sample may be carry-over from other donors' samples.

This sequence joins TRBV5-6 and TRBJ1-1; D not resolved. The V end lost 0 bases, the J end lost 5 bases, and 17 bases lay between the germline ends. This CDR3 is built from 16 residues. Germline V gene lookup returns CDR1 SGHDT and CDR2 YYEEEE. The DNA of the CDR3 is TGTGCCAGCAGCTTGGGAACCGGGAGACGGTGGACTGAAGCTTTCTTT. Translated: CASSLGTGRRWTEAFF.

This chain links TRBV28 with TRBJ1-5; 7 bases fit TRBD1. This CDR3 is built from 13 residues. Germline loops: CDR1 MDHEN, CDR2 SYDVKM. V lost 6 bases to trimming and J lost 7 bases; unmatched junction nucleotides: 6. CDR3 amino acids: CASRQGPGQPQHF. The CDR3 coding sequence is TGTGCCAGCAGACAGGGGCCGGGGCAGCCCCAGCATTTT.

The chain recombines TRBV27 with TRBJ2-5, with unresolved D. Germline CDR1 MNHEY, CDR2 SMNVEV (reference sequence). The CDR3 contains 13 residues. Between the trimmed V and J ends, which lost 3 bases and 2 bases, there was a span of 7 bases. Here the CDR3 reads CASSFQLQETQYF. CDR3 DNA: TGTGCCAGCAGTTTCCAGTTGCAAGAGACCCAGTACTTC.

The chain recombines TRBV28 with TRBJ2-7, with no clear D. CDR3 size: 13 residues. Trimming shortened V by 3 bases and J by 3 bases, and 9 bases separated the two germline ends. Germline-derived CDR1 and CDR2 are MDHEN and SYDVKM. Here the CDR3 reads CASSLPHLYEQYF. The CDR3 nucleotides are TGTGCCAGCAGTTTGCCCCATCTCTACGAGCAGTACTTC.

The chain uses TRBV7-3 and TRBJ1-3; D is undetermined. CDR3 length equals 13 residues. V lost 2 bases to trimming and J lost 7 bases, with 9 bases between them. Germline values: CDR1 SGHTA, CDR2 FQGTGA. This CDR3 is CASSLGSGNTIYF. The DNA for the CDR3 is TGTGCCAGCAGCTTAGGGTCGGGGAACACCATATATTTT.

Details on this clone: Other DNA sequences in the same sample also yield this CDR3. The genes are TRBV5-1 and TRBJ2-3; tentative D call: TRBD1 (7 bases). Trimming took 4 bases from V and 1 from J, leaving 10 bases between them. The CDR3 is made up of 14 amino acids. CDR1 is SGHRS, CDR2 YFSETQ, per germline. CDR3 DNA sequence: TGCGCCAGCAGCGGAGGGACAGGCACAGATACGCAGTATTTT. Protein sequence: CASSGGTGTDTQYF.

The chain has TRBV7-2 and TRBJ2-2; D gene unclear. This CDR3 is built from 15 residues. Trimming removed 1 base at V and 3 bases at J, with 9 bases between. Germline-derived CDR1 and CDR2 are SGHTA and FQGNSA. The DNA of the CDR3 is TGTGCCAGCAGCTTAGACCGCAGCTACACCGGGGAGCTGTTTTTT. This gives the protein CASSLDRSYTGELFF.

The rearrangement links TRBV4-1 to TRBJ2-3; 11 positions match TRBD1. CDR1 is MGHRA, CDR2 YSYEKL, per germline. The length of the CDR3 is 20 residues. The V gene end was trimmed by 0 bases and the J gene end by 2 bases; junction bases not matched to a gene: 13. The CDR3 coding sequence is TGCGCCAGCAGCCAAGATGGACAGGGGGCGAAGCGGGGGAACACAGATACGCAGTATTTT. Translation: CASSQDGQGAKRGNTDTQYF.

The rearrangement uses TRBV5-1 and TRBJ2-3, with D tentatively TRBD1 (5 bases). This CDR3 is 14 amino acids long. Germline assignment: CDR1 SGHRS and CDR2 YFSETQ. Trimming cost V 2 bases and J 2 bases, with 9 bases left between them. In nucleotides, the CDR3 is TGCGCCAGCAGCTTCGACAGTTACACAGATACGCAGTATTTT. As protein: CASSFDSYTDTQYF.

The chain links TRBV28 to TRBJ2-7; D is perhaps TRBD2 (6 bases). V was shortened by 3 bases and J by 2 bases, with 11 bases between the two germline ends. Germline values: CDR1 MDHEN, CDR2 SYDVKM. This CDR3 spans 14 amino acids. The CDR3 bases are TGTGCCAGCAGTTTCGGAGGGCGGCCCTACGAGCAGTACTTC. This codes for CASSFGGRPYEQYF.

This clone appeared once. In nucleotides, the CDR3 is TGTGCCAGCAGGGAAACTCACTGGACAGTAAATGGCTACACCTTC. Amino acid sequence: CASRETHWTVNGYTF. This rearrangement joins TRBV2 to TRBJ1-2; D possibly corresponds to TRBD1 (6 bases). Trimming took off 6 bases at V and 6 bases at J, with 20 bases between the two ends. This CDR3 contains 15 residues. Germline lookup yields CDR1 SNHLY and CDR2 FYNNEI.

The chain employs TRBV19 and TRBJ2-2; D remains unclear. The CDR3 covers 17 residues. V shed 5 bases and J shed 1 base, with 17 bases lying between them. Germline V CDR1 and CDR2: LNHDA, SQIVND (reference sequence). The CDR3 region is CASSATFMVWNTGELFF. The CDR3 bases are TGTGCCAGTAGTGCCACCTTTATGGTATGGAACACCGGGGAGCTGTTTTTT. Full variable domain (rest looked up from reference TRBV19 and TRBJ2-2): DGGITQSPKYLFRKEGQNVTLSCEQNLNHDAMYWYRQDPGQGLRLIYYSQIVNDFQKGDIAEGYSVSREKKESFPLTVTSAQKNPTAFYLCASSATFMVWNTGELFFGEGSRLTVL.

This chain connects TRBV5-1 to TRBJ2-7; 7 nucleotides agree with TRBD1. In germline, CDR1 is SGHRS, CDR2 YFSETQ. Losses at the gene ends were 4 bases for V and 3 bases for J; bases not matched to a gene: 4. This CDR3 region has 13 residues. The CDR3 loop is CASSIRQGYEQYF. The DNA for the CDR3 is TGCGCCAGCAGCATTCGACAGGGCTACGAGCAGTACTTC.

CDR3 sequence: CASSLTPSGYEQYF. CDR3 in DNA: TGTGCCAGCAGCTTAACTCCTAGCGGCTACGAGCAGTACTTC. The chain uses TRBV7-2 and TRBJ2-7; 7 bases fit TRBD2. Trimming removed 2 bases from V and 3 bases from J; junction bases left unmatched: 4. Per the germline V gene, CDR1 is SGHTA and CDR2 is FQGNSA. The CDR3 consists of 14 residues.

V and J are TRBV19 and TRBJ2-7, with TRBD2 identical over 11 bases. Germline V gene lookup returns CDR1 LNHDA and CDR2 SQIVND (reference sequence). The CDR3 consists of 14 residues. The junction had 6 bases not matched to a gene; V was cut back by 7 bases and J by 4 bases. The chain's CDR3 is CASTVAGGPYEQYF. CDR3 bases: TGTGCCAGTACAGTAGCGGGAGGGCCGTACGAGCAGTACTTC. Supplemented by reference TRBV19 and TRBJ2-7, the full variable domain reads DGGITQSPKYLFRKEGQNVTLSCEQNLNHDAMYWYRQDPGQGLRLIYYSQIVNDFQKGDIAEGYSVSREKKESFPLTVTSAQKNPTAFYLCASTVAGGPYEQYFGPGTRLTVT.

The chain recombines TRBV9 with TRBJ1-4; the D is unclear. V was pared by 3 bases and J by 3 bases, with 12 bases between. Germline CDR1 is SGDLS and CDR2 is YYNGEE. The CDR3 contains 15 residues. The CDR3 loop reads CASSAPRAANEKLFF. CDR3 coding DNA: TGTGCCAGCAGCGCCCCCCGGGCTGCTAATGAAAAACTGTTTTTT.

The J gene is TRBJ2-1, the V gene TRBV6-5; 8 bases map to TRBD2. With V trimmed by 7 bases and J by 12 bases, 14 bases remained unmatched. Germline V gives CDR1 MNHEY, CDR2 SVGAGI. The CDR3 length is 14 residues. The CDR3 DNA follows: TGTGCCAGCACCCCGGGGGGTAGCGGGAACGGGCAGTTCTTC. It translates to CASTPGGSGNGQFF.

V is TRBV18 and J is TRBJ1-2; D ambiguous. Germline V gene lookup returns CDR1 KGHSH and CDR2 LQKENI. Trimming cost V 8 bases and J 0 bases, with 13 bases left between them. This CDR3 region has 14 residues. The CDR3 coding sequence is TGTGCCAGCCAGGACGGCAAATCTAACTATGGCTACACCTTC. Its protein is CASQDGKSNYGYTF.

The chain uses TRBV11-2 and TRBJ2-1; 7 nucleotides match TRBD2. The CDR3 length is 16 residues. V lost 1 base, J lost 8 bases, and 11 bases stayed unmatched. From germline, CDR1 is SGHAT and CDR2 FQNNGV. The chain's CDR3 is CASSLGNAAGVYEQFF. The CDR3 DNA reads as TGTGCCAGCAGCTTAGGAAATGCGGCGGGAGTCTATGAGCAGTTCTTC.

The chain carries TRBV9 and TRBJ2-2, with 8 nucleotides matching TRBD1. Germline V gene lookup returns CDR1 SGDLS and CDR2 YYNGEE. The trim removed 4 bases at V and 5 bases at J, leaving 7 bases unmatched. This CDR3 contains 15 residues. The DNA for the CDR3 is TGTGCCAGCAGCCTGGACAGGGCGGGGACCGGGGAGCTGTTTTTT. It specifies CASSLDRAGTGELFF.

The chain employs TRBV29-1 and TRBJ2-7, with a possible D match to TRBD1 (6 bases). CDR1 SQVTM and CDR2 ANQGSEA come from the germline V gene. The CDR3 contains 13 residues. Between the trimmed V and J ends, which lost 2 bases and 6 bases, there was a span of 14 bases. The CDR3 DNA reads TGCAGCGTTGAAAGTTACAGGGATCGCGAGCAGTACTTC. Translating it yields CSVESYRDREQYF.

The chain has TRBV2 and TRBJ2-5; no reliable D call. The CDR3 spans 14 residues. Germline lookup yields CDR1 SNHLY and CDR2 FYNNEI. The V and J ends lost 6 bases and 3 bases respectively, with 14 bases between them. CDR3 in amino acids: CASSARQLKETQYF. The CDR3 nucleotides read TGTGCCAGCAGCGCTAGACAACTGAAAGAGACCCAGTACTTC. The full variable domain, rest sourced from reference TRBV2 and TRBJ2-5, is EPEVTQTPSHQVTQMGQEVILRCVPISNHLYFYWYRQILGQKVEFLVSFYNNEISEKSEIFDDQFSVERPDGSNFTLKIRSTKLEDSAMYFCASSARQLKETQYFGPGTRLLVL.

A single count supports this clone. The chain joins TRBV11-2 to TRBJ2-1, with TRBD2 as a possible D gene (6 bases). V lost 5 bases and J 0 bases, leaving 17 bases between the germline ends. There are 17 residues in the CDR3. Looked up from germline, CDR1 is SGHAT and CDR2 is FQNNGV. The CDR3 DNA is TGTGCCAGCAGCGGGACTGGGGCCCCAAGCTCCTACAATGAGCAGTTCTTC. It encodes CASSGTGAPSSYNEQFF.

This clone occurred once. This chain links TRBV29-1 with TRBJ2-5; TRBD1 agrees at 7 bases. With 7 bases clipped from V and 3 bases from J, the junction kept 11 bases outside the gene matches. Per germline, CDR1 SQVTM and CDR2 ANQGSEA. The CDR3 contains 14 residues. CDR3 loop: CSGKSPGGKETQYF. The CDR3 DNA follows: TGCAGCGGTAAATCCCCAGGGGGAAAAGAGACCCAGTACTTC.

V is TRBV5-5 and J is TRBJ2-7; 7 bases are a match to TRBD1. The CDR3 extends over 15 amino acids. V trimming: 4 bases; J trimming: 0 bases; junction bases outside the gene matches: 7. Germline V gives CDR1 SGHKS, CDR2 YYEKEE (reference sequence). The CDR3 loop reads CASSRPGQSSYEQYF. CDR3 nucleotide sequence: TGTGCCAGCAGCCGCCCGGGACAGAGCTCCTACGAGCAGTACTTC.

The chain carries TRBV28 and TRBJ1-1; TRBD1 aligns across 8 bases. The CDR3 length is 16 residues. J lost 2 bases, V lost 3 bases, and 8 bases had no gene match. Germline CDR1 and CDR2: MDHEN and SYDVKM. CDR3 loop: CASSFFTGGGNTEAFF. The CDR3 DNA reads TGTGCCAGCAGTTTTTTTACAGGGGGAGGAAACACTGAAGCTTTCTTT.

DNA for the CDR3: TGTGCCAGCAGGCGCGGGGTTGAAGCTTTCTTT. This encodes CASRRGVEAFF. V and J are TRBV7-2 and TRBJ1-1; D is ambiguous. Germline V gene data show CDR1 as SGHTA and CDR2 as FQGNSA. Trimming pared 6 bases from V and 7 bases from J, leaving 9 bases between. This CDR3 contains 11 residues.

The CDR3 nucleotides read TGTGCCATCAAGGGGGCCAATGAGCAGTTCTTC. Translating it yields CAIKGANEQFF. V is TRBV10-3 and J is TRBJ2-1; 7 bases are a match to TRBD1. Germline V gene lookup returns CDR1 ENHRY and CDR2 SYGVKD. CDR3 length equals 11 residues. With V trimmed by 7 bases and J by 6 bases, 0 bases remained unmatched.

The V and J genes are TRBV5-4 and TRBJ2-7, with 9 bases matching TRBD1. The ends lost 10 bases at V and 5 bases at J; junction bases unmatched: 16. Germline CDR1 reads SGHNT; CDR2 reads YYREEE (reference sequence). CDR3 size: 15 residues. The CDR3 nucleotides are TGTGCCTGGGGAATCGTGGGGACAGGGACGCACGAGCAGTACTTC. Residues: CAWGIVGTGTHEQYF.

The rearrangement uses TRBV5-1 and TRBJ2-5; 7 nucleotides line up with TRBD1. Germline loops: CDR1 SGHRS, CDR2 YFSETQ. This CDR3 is built from 14 residues. The J segment lost 5 bases and the V segment lost 2 bases, leaving 6 bases of the junction unmatched. The CDR3 DNA reads TGCGCCAGCAGCTTTCAGACAGGGCTGGAGACCCAGTACTTC. Its protein is CASSFQTGLETQYF.

This chain connects TRBV28 to TRBJ1-2, with 7 bases that match TRBD1. In germline, CDR1 is MDHEN, CDR2 SYDVKM. The CDR3 is made up of 13 amino acids. Trimming cost V 5 bases and J 5 bases; bases outside gene matches: 5. CDR3 bases: TGTGCCAGCAGTCCGGGGACAGAGTATGGCTACACCTTC. Encoded protein: CASSPGTEYGYTF.

Regarding this clone: At the DNA level, this CDR3 is encoded by other sequences in the same sample as well. This sequence joins TRBV7-2 and TRBJ2-7; no firm D call. Trimming took off 5 bases at V and 3 bases at J, with 5 bases between the two ends. CDR1 and CDR2 from the germline V gene are SGHTA and FQGNSA. The CDR3 covers 11 residues. In nucleotides, the CDR3 is TGTGCCAGCAGCCCCGACTACGAGCAGTACTTC. Encoded protein: CASSPDYEQYF.